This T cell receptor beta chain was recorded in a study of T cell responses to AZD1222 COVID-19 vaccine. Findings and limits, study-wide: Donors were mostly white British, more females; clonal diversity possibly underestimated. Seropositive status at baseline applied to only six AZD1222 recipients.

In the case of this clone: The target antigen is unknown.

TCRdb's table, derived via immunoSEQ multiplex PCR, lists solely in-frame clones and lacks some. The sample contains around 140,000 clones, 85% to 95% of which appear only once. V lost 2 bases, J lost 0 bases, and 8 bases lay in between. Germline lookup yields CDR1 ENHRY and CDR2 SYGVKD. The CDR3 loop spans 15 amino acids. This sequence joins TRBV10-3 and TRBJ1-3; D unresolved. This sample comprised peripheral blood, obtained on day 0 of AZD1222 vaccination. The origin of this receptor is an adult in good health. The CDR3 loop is CAISERPNSGNTIYF. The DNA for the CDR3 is TGTGCCATCAGTGAGAGACCGAACTCTGGAAACACCATATATTTT.